This entry concerns a single T cell receptor (beta chain). This clone was seen a handful of times. It lacks a known antigen. Qualities for individual bases were not recorded, and no much larger clone is one base off. These data are taken from a study of vaccination effects on CD4 cells after COVID-19 (dated by TCRdb to 2021 to 2024). Broadly, across the study: Each participant got two doses of an mRNA SARS-CoV-2 vaccine, either BNT162b2 or mRNA-1273. SARS-CoV-2 spike-specific CD4+ TCR repertoires from before and after mRNA vaccination were compared in COVID-19 convalescent patients and in infection-naive vaccine recipients. The full study included some 10 COVID-19 convalescent patients and several SARS-CoV-2-naive healthy vaccine recipients. Cultures from other donors in the study were sequenced using the Oncomine TCR Beta short-read assay on an Illumina iSeq 100. The investigation overall reported the following: The study was limited by a small number of convalescent patients and lacked early post-infection timepoints. Among healthy vaccine recipients, nearly all vaccine-induced clones were SARS-CoV-2 mono-reactive, and just 1 of 255 was cross-reactive with common cold coronaviruses. Marked clonal contraction was observed in both infection-induced and vaccine-induced clones at late post-vaccination timepoints, consistent with waning T cell responses.

Receptor libraries were prepared by the immunoSEQ multiplex PCR assay. DNA from the CD4+ T cells that had been cultured and isolated underwent TCR beta CDR3 sequencing. In the authors' own workflow: Non-productive TCR sequences were removed and reads were trimmed to the CDR3 region, keeping CDR3s of at least 7 amino acids. Antigen-specific clonotypes were identified using the MANAFEST web app by comparison of expansion in peptide wells against reference cultures. To be called positive, a clone needed expansion at FDR<0.05 compared with the reference and with all other wells, an odds ratio greater than 5, and a frequency greater than 0.1% in two replicate wells. Cross-reactive clonotypes were defined as significantly expanded in SARS-CoV-2 spike wells and in at least one common cold coronavirus spike condition. Using the stringdist R package, CDR3 similarity was measured by Levenshtein distance, and unrooted trees were constructed with ape in R 3.6.1. TCRdb limited this immuneACCESS table to in-frame rearrangements with V and J called. A share of clones is missing; checked studies link under half to unresolved V genes, and the rest is unexplained. That table furnishes V, J and clone size, whereas the DNA furnished D and trimming. This sample has nearly 35,000 clones in its table, and less than 80% of those were observed once. Jointly, the top ten make up 25% to 35% of the sample.

CDR3 length: 12 amino acids, cysteine to phenylalanine. Of all the DNA, just the CDR3 is kept, 36 bases in frame from base 1. Via the germline V gene, CDR1 is MDHEN and CDR2 SYDVKM. V and J are truncated by 10 bases and 2 bases respectively, leaving an intervening sequence of 9 bases. To identify antigen-specific CD4+ T cell clonotypes by their expansion, the ViraFEST assay first stimulated PBMC with viral peptide pools and then applied TCR sequencing. After approximately eleven days of culture, CD4+ T cells were isolated with the EasySep CD4+ T cell isolation kit. None of the healthy vaccine recipients had a prior SARS-CoV-2 infection, which was confirmed by nucleocapsid antibody tests that came back negative both before and after vaccination. Roughly 1.9 million PBMC per well were cultured with roughly 10 ug/ml peptides in IMDM containing 5% human AB serum, 8.5 to 10 IU/ml IL-2 and gentamicin. Half of the culture medium was replaced with fresh IL-2-containing medium on days 3 and 7. Unless noted otherwise, every peptide stimulation condition was grown in triplicate wells. Using Ficoll-Paque Plus gradient centrifugation, PBMC were separated from whole blood and then either used fresh or cryopreserved at -140C. The overlapping peptide pools covered the spike proteins of SARS-CoV-2 as well as those of the common cold coronaviruses HCoV-NL63, HCoV-OC43 and HCoV-229E. The QIAamp micro DNA kit was used to extract genomic DNA from the cultured CD4+ T cells.

The source is a human donor who received a COVID-19 vaccine. The specimen was CD4+ T cells from PBMCs cultured with HCoV-OC43 spike peptides, collected before COVID-19 vaccination. The cell subset or site tag for this specimen amounts to: HCoV-OC43 spike overlapping peptide pool stimulation. Rearrangement joined TRBV28 to TRBJ1-5; the D gene identity is not certain. The DNA is TGTGCCACCCTCGAGGGCAATCAGCCCCAGCATTTT. Its protein reads: CATLEGNQPQHF.